This entry describes one TCR beta chain. Its antigen remains unidentified. This sample is part of a study of T cell responses to AZD1222 COVID-19 vaccine. Across the whole study: Second-dose intervals near 4 or 12 weeks were combined.

Study-wide findings and caveats: After the peak T cell response, and only then, were repertoires sampled. There were mostly white British donors and more females than males, and clonal diversity was possibly underestimated. Baseline serology detected seropositivity in only a handful of AZD1222 recipients.

The length of the CDR3 is 15 residues. Germline V gene sequence: CDR1 MDHEN, CDR2 SYDVKM. The V gene end was trimmed by 1 base and the J gene end by 3 bases; junction bases not matched to a gene: 5. Libraries were prepared by immunoSEQ multiplex PCR; TCRdb keeps only in-frame clonotypes and omits some of them. The table includes some 140,000 clones, more than 85% detected once. This specimen consisted of peripheral blood, obtained on day 0 of AZD1222 vaccination. The rearrangement joins TRBV28 to TRBJ1-2, with 7 nucleotides matching TRBD1. This receptor was identified in an adult in good health. The DNA of the CDR3 is TGTGCCAGCAGTTTATTGAACAGGGGAGACTATGGCTACACCTTC. The encoded protein is CASSLLNRGDYGYTF.